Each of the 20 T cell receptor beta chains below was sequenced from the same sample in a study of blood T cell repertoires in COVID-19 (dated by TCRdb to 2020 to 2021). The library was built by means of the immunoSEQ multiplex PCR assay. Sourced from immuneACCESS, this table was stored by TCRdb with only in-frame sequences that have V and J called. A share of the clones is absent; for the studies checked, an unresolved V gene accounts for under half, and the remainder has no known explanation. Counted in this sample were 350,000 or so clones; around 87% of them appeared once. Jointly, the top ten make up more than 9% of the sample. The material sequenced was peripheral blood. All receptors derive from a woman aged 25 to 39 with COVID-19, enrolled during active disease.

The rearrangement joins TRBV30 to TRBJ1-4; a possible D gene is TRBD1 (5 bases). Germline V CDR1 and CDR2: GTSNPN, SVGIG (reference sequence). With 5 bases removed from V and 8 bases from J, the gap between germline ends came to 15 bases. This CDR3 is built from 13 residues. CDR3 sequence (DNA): TGTGCCTGGTTAAGCCAGGGTGGCGAAAAACTGTTTTTT. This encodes CAWLSQGGEKLFF.

The CDR3, as DNA: TGTGCCACCAGTGGAGGGATAGGGTACGAGCAGTACTTC. It encodes CATSGGIGYEQYF. The chain couples TRBV24-1 to TRBJ2-7; D is possibly TRBD2 (5 bases). Germline V gene lookup returns CDR1 KGHDR and CDR2 SFDVKD. The ends were cut back, 5 bases at V and 4 bases at J, with 11 bases in the middle. The CDR3 covers 13 residues.

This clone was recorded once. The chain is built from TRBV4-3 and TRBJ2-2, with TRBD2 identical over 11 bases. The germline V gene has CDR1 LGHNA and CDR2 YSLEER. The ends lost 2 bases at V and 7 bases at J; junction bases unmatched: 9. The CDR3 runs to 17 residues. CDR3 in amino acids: CASSQSDLAGGGGELFF. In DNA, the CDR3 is TGCGCCAGCAGCCAATCCGACCTAGCGGGAGGTGGCGGGGAGCTGTTTTTT.

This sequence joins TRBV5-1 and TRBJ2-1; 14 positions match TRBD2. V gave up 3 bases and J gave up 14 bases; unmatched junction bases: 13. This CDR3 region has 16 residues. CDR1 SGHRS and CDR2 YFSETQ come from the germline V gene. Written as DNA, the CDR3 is TGCGCCAGCAGCTCAACAGGGGGACTAGCGGGAGATAGTAAGTTCTTC. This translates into CASSSTGGLAGDSKFF.

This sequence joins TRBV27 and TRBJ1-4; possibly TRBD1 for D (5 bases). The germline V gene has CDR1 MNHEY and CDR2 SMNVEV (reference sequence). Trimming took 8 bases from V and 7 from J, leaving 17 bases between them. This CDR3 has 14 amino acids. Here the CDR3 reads CASGATRRGEKLFF. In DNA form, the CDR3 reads TGTGCCAGCGGGGCCACGAGGCGCGGTGAAAAACTGTTTTTT.

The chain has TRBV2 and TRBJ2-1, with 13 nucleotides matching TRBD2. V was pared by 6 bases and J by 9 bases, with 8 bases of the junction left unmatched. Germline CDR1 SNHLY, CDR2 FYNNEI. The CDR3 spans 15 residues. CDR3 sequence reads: CASRGLAGEGLEQFF. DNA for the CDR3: TGTGCCAGCAGAGGACTAGCGGGGGAGGGGCTTGAGCAGTTCTTC.

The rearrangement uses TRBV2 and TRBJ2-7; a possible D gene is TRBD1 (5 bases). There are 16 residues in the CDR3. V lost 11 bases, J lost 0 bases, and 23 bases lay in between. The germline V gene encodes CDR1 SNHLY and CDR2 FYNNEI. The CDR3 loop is CAAYGSGAFSSYEQYF. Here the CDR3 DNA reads TGTGCCGCCTACGGAAGTGGGGCGTTTAGCTCCTACGAGCAGTACTTC.

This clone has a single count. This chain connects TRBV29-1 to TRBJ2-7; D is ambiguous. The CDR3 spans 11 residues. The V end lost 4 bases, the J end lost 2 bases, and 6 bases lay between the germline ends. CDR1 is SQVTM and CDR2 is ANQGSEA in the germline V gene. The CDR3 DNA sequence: TGCAGCGTTGTCTCGGCCTACGAGCAGTACTTC. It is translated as CSVVSAYEQYF.

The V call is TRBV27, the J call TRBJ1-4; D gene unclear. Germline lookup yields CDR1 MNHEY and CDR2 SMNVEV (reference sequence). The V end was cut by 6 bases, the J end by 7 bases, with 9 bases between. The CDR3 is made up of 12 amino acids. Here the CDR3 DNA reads TGTGCCAGCAGAGCCCTTGGTGAAAAACTGTTTTTT. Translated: CASRALGEKLFF.

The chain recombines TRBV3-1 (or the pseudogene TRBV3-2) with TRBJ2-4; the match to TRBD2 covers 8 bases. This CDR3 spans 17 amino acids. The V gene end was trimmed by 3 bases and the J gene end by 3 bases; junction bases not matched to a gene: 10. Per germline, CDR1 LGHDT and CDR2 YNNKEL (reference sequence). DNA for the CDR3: TGTGCCAGCAGCCAGGGGTGGCGAACTAGCGGCAAAAACATTCAGTACTTC. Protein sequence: CASSQGWRTSGKNIQYF.

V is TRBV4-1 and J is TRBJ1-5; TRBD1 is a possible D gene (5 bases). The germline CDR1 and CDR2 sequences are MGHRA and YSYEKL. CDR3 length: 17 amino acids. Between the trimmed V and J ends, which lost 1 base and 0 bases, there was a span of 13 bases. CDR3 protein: CASSQAGGVYSNQPQHF. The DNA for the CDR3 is TGCGCCAGCAGCCAAGCGGGGGGGGTATATAGCAATCAGCCCCAGCATTTT.

CDR3 sequence (DNA): TGTGCCAGCAGTAAGGACAGGGGGCTCTACGAGCAGTACTTC. This gives the protein CASSKDRGLYEQYF. The V and J genes are TRBV2 and TRBJ2-7; 11 bases agree with TRBD1. V lost 5 bases to trimming and J lost 3 bases; unmatched junction nucleotides: 3. The CDR3 extends over 14 amino acids. The germline gives CDR1 SNHLY, CDR2 FYNNEI.

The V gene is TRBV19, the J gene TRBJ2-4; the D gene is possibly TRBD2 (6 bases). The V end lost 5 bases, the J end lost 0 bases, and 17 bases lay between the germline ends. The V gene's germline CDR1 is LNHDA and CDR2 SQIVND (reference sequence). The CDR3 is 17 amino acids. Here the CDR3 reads CASSSEGLGLAKNIQYF. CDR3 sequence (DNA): TGTGCCAGTAGTTCAGAGGGACTGGGACTAGCCAAAAACATTCAGTACTTC.

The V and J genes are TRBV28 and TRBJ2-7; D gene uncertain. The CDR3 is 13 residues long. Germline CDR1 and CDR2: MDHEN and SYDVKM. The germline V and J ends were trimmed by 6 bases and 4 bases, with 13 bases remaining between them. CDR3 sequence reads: CASSVRTVYEQYF. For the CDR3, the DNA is TGTGCCAGCAGCGTAAGAACAGTGTACGAGCAGTACTTC.

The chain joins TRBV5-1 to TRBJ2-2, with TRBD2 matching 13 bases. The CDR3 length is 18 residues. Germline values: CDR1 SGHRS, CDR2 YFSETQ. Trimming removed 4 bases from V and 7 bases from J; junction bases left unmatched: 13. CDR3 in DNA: TGCGCCAGCAGCCTCCCCACTAGCGGGAGGGCCGGTGGCGGGGAGCTGTTTTTT. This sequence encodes CASSLPTSGRAGGGELFF.

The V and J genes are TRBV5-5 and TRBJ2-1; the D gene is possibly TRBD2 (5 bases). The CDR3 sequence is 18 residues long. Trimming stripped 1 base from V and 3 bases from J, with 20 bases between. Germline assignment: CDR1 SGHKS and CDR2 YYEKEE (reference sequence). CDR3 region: CASSLRTSDYGFYNEQFF. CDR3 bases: TGTGCCAGCAGCTTGCGGACCTCAGACTATGGTTTCTACAATGAGCAGTTCTTC.

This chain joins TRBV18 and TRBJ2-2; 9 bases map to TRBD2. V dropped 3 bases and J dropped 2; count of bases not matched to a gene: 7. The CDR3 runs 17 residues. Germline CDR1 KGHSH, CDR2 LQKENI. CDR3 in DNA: TGTGCCAGCTCACCGGTTCTAGCGGGAATTAACACCGGGGAGCTGTTTTTT. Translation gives CASSPVLAGINTGELFF.

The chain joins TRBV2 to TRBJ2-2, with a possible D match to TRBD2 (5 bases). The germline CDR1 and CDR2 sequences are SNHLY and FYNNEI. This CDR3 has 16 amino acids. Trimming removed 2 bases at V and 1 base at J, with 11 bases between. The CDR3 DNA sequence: TGTGCCAGCAGTGAACACCTTACTAGGAACACCGGGGAGCTGTTTTTT. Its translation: CASSEHLTRNTGELFF.

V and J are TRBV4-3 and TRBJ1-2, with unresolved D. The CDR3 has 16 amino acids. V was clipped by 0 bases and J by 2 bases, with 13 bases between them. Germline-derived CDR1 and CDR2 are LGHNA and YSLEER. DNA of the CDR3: TGCGCCAGCAGCCAAGAGAGCACAGCTACGAACTATGGCTACACCTTC. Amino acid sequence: CASSQESTATNYGYTF.

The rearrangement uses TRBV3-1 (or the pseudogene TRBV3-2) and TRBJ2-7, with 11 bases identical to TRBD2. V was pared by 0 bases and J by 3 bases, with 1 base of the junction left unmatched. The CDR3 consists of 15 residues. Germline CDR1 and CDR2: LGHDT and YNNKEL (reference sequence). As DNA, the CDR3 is TGTGCCAGCAGCCAAGACGGGACTAGCGGCTACGAGCAGTACTTC. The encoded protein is CASSQDGTSGYEQYF.